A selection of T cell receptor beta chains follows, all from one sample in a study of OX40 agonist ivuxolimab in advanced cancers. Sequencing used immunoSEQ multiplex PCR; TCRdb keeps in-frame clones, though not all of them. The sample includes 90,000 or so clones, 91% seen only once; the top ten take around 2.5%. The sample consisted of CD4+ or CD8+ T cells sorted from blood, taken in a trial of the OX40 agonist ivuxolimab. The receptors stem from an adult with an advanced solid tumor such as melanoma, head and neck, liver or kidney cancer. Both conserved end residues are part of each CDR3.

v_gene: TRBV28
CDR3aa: CASVGGGRTDTQYF

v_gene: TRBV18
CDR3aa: CASSPDRVAGANVLTF

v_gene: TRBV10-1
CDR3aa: CASSEYLDTQYF

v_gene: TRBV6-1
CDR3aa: CASSHNRGHNYGYTF

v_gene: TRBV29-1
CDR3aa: CSVGEGGRNTGELFF

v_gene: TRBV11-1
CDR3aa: CASSLRRVSEQYF

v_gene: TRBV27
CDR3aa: CASSTTGNEQYF

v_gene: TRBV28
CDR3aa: CASSTIGEGTYEQYF

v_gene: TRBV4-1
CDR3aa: CASAPGTGFAADTQYF

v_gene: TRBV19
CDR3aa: CASSRTSANTGELFF

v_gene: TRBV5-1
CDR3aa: CASNSGVAYNEQFF

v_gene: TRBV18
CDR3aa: CASSPTENYGYTF

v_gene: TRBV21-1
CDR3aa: CASSKEDRGQSYEQYF

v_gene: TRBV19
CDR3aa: CASSIAPVSEQYF

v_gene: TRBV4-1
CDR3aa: CASSQDRTTVYEQYF

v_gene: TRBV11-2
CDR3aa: CASSLVAGVTDTQYF

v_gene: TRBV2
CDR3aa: CASSSNGRTTDTQYF

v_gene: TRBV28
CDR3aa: CASSYALGSPDDEQFF

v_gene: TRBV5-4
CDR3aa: CASSMGLAGYNEQFF

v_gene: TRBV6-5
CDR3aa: CASSYPCGTITDTQYF

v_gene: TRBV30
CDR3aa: CAWGGDDQPQHF